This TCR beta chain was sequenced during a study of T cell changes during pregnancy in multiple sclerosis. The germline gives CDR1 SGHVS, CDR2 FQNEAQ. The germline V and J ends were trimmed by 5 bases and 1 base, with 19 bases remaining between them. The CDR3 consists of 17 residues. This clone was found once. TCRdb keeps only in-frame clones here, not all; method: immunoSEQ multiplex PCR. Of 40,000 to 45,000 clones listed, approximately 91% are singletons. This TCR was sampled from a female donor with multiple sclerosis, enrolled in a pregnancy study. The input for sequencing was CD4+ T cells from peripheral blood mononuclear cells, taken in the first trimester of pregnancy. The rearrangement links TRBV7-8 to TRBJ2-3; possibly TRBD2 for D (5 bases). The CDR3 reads CASSRFSGAGGTDTQYF. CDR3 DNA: TGTGCCAGCAGCCGGTTTTCCGGAGCCGGGGGCACAGATACGCAGTATTTT.